This record concerns one TCR beta chain sequence. The target antigen is unknown. V lost 1 base and J 4 bases, leaving 13 bases between the germline ends. This CDR3 is 15 amino acids long. Germline values: CDR1 MDHEN, CDR2 SYDVKM. Researchers ran the PCR with 60 Vbeta and 13 Jbeta primers. Clones were sequenced by immunoSEQ multiplex PCR, and TCRdb holds only the in-frame ones, with some missing. The sample contains about 120,000 clones, 77% of which appear only once. This sample was taken from a study of cytomegalovirus exposure and HLA in healthy donors. Study-wide results and limits: Trimming of TCR beta V- and J-genes showed a link, identified in a later analysis, to a missense DCLRE1C variant. It was shown in a later analysis that HLA-associated TCR beta chains were more clonally expanded than other, equally common chains.

This TCR was recovered from a man younger than 35 in good health and CMV-seropositive. The chain joins TRBV28 to TRBJ1-1; a possible D gene is TRBD1 (6 bases). Source material: PBMCs. In DNA, the CDR3 is TGTGCCAGCAGTTTATTCGCAGGGGAGGGCACTGAAGCTTTCTTT. Protein: CASSLFAGEGTEAFF. Together with reference TRBV28 and TRBJ1-1, the CDR3 gives the full variable domain: DVKVTQSSRYLVKRTGEKVFLECVQDMDHENMFWYRQDPGLGLRLIYFSYDVKMKEKGDIPEGYSVSREKKERFSLILESASTNQTSMYLCASSLFAGEGTEAFFGQGTRLTVV.